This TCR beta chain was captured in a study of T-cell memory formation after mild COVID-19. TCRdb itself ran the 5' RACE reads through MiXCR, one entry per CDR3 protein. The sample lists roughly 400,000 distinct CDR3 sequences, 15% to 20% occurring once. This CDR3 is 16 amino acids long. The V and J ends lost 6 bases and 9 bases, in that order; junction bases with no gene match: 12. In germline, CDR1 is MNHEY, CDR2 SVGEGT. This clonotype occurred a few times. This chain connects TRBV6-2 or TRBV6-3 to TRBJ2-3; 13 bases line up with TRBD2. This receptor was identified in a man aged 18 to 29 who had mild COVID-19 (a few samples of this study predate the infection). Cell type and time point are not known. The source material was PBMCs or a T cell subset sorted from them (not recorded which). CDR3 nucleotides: TGTGCCAGCAGGCCCGGGACTAGCGGGACCCGGGGGACGCAGTATTTT. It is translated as CASRPGTSGTRGTQYF.